The sequence of this T cell receptor (beta chain) was determined in a study of vaccination and CD4 T cells after COVID-19. At the level of the study: Convalescents were six males and four females, two of them Hispanic. Overlapping spike peptides from SARS-CoV-2, HCoV-NL63, HCoV-OC43 and HCoV-229E served to stimulate the cells.

In its sample, this clonotype was seen a few times. Its matching antigen is unknown. With the Oncomine TCR Beta short-read assay, DNA from cultured CD4+ T cells was sequenced. Using its own MiXCR run on the PCR reads, TCRdb lists one record per CDR3 protein. The sample consists of about 7,800 distinct CDR3 sequences, 56% of them appearing once. Described treatment: approximately 11-day PBMC culture with coronavirus spike peptide pools or control peptides (ViraFEST assay). Those CD4+ T cells from the unexposed donor predate the COVID-19 pandemic (2011-2018). The specimen sequenced was CD4+ T cells from blood, cultured in vitro. The clonotype originates from a human donor in good health.

CDR3 amino acids: CASSPTGESNQPQHF. The DNA of the CDR3 is TGTGCCAGCAGCCCGACAGGGGAAAGCAATCAGCCCCAGCATTTT. This chain connects TRBV12-3 or TRBV12-4 to TRBJ1-5; 8 bases are shared with TRBD1. CDR3 length: 15 residues. Trimming at V came to 6 bases and at J to 1 base, leaving 5 bases not matched to a gene.